This T cell receptor beta chain was identified during a study of blood T cell repertoires in COVID-19. Overall study: There were acute and convalescent COVID-19 samples, and they came from the United States, Italy and Spain.

TCRdb's table, derived via immunoSEQ multiplex PCR, lists solely in-frame clones and lacks some. In the table there are over 250,000 clones, roughly 91% of which are singletons. Germline V gene lookup returns CDR1 WSHSY and CDR2 SAAADI. V lost 8 bases, J lost 4 bases, and 18 bases lay in between. The CDR3 is 14 residues long. Two consecutive negative NP/OP PCR tests, clearance, or resolved symptoms defined Cohort 3 recovery. This chain links TRBV10-2 with TRBJ2-7; D uncertain. The origin of this receptor is a woman aged 55-75 years who had recovered from COVID-19. Specimen: PBMCs or T cells enriched from blood (not recorded which). DNA of the CDR3: TGCGCCAGCCGATCCGGGTTATCGGTGTACGAGCAGTACTTC. It specifies CASRSGLSVYEQYF.